Each of the 19 T cell receptor beta chains below was sequenced from the same sample in a study of T-cell memory formation after mild COVID-19. TCRdb reprocessed the 5' RACE reads with MiXCR, giving one entry per CDR3 protein. Counted here are about 350,000 distinct CDR3 sequences, roughly 13% occurring once; the ten biggest clones make up roughly 20%. What was sequenced was PBMCs or a T cell subset sorted from them (not recorded which). All receptors derive from a man between 18 and 29 years old who had mild COVID-19 (a few samples of this study predate the infection). Cell type and time point are not known.

The chain recombines TRBV6-4 with TRBJ1-2, with 9 nucleotides matching TRBD1. The CDR3 consists of 14 residues. CDR1 and CDR2 (germline): MRHNA, SNTAGT. The ends lost 2 bases at V and 4 bases at J; junction bases unmatched: 2. Here the CDR3 reads CASSDPDRGYGYTF. The CDR3 region has the DNA TGTGCCAGCAGTGACCCGGACAGGGGCTATGGCTACACCTTC.

The chain is built from TRBV5-6 and TRBJ1-1, with a possible D match to TRBD1 (6 bases). The CDR3 consists of 17 residues. V was pared by 2 bases and J by 3 bases, with 20 bases between. From germline, CDR1 is SGHDT and CDR2 YYEEEE. The CDR3 here is CASSFQSAIRGDTEAFF. The CDR3 bases are TGTGCCAGCAGCTTTCAATCGGCAATTAGGGGGGACACTGAAGCTTTCTTT.

This chain connects TRBV6-1 to TRBJ1-2; 7 bases are shared with TRBD1. The CDR3 length is 12 residues. V dropped 8 bases and J dropped 3; count of bases not matched to a gene: 3. CDR1 is MNHNS, CDR2 SASEGT, per germline. CDR3 sequence: CASVQGDYGYTF. DNA for the CDR3: TGTGCCAGCGTTCAGGGGGACTATGGCTACACCTTC.

This clonotype occurred many times. The CDR3 is CASSLVPGLTTEQYF. CDR3 DNA: TGCGCCAGCAGCTTGGTGCCGGGACTCACTACCGAGCAGTACTTC. The V call is TRBV5-1, the J call TRBJ2-7; D may be TRBD2 (6 bases). Trimming pared 0 bases from V and 6 bases from J, leaving 16 bases between. CDR3 size: 15 residues. CDR1 is SGHRS, CDR2 YFSETQ, per germline.

This clonotype was counted ten times or more. CDR3 sequence: CASSRSGQANDEQFF. CDR3 DNA: TGTGCCAGCAGTCGCTCGGGACAGGCAAACGATGAGCAGTTCTTC. The chain has TRBV6-4 and TRBJ2-1; 8 bases align to TRBD1. Germline CDR1 MRHNA, CDR2 SNTAGT. This CDR3 region has 15 residues. V lost 5 bases to trimming and J lost 8 bases; unmatched junction nucleotides: 11.

The V and J genes are TRBV4-1 and TRBJ2-3, with no clear D. The CDR3 covers 13 residues. Germline CDR1 and CDR2: MGHRA and YSYEKL. Trimming pared 1 base from V and 4 bases from J, leaving 6 bases between. CDR3 in amino acids: CASSQGGPDTQYF. The CDR3 DNA reads TGCGCCAGCAGCCAAGGTGGACCAGATACGCAGTATTTT.

The genes are TRBV19 and TRBJ2-1; 9 bases fit TRBD2. Unmatched junction bases numbered 8, after V lost 6 bases and J lost 8 bases. This CDR3 is built from 14 residues. From germline, CDR1 is LNHDA and CDR2 SQIVND (reference sequence). The CDR3 DNA reads TGTGCCAGTAGCGAACGCGGGGGGGCAGATGAGCAGTTCTTC. Translating gives CASSERGGADEQFF.

This clonotype was recorded a few times. This sequence joins TRBV5-4 and TRBJ1-3, with D unclear. V gave up 6 bases and J gave up 0 bases, with 16 bases separating them. Germline V gene data show CDR1 as SGHNT and CDR2 as YYREEE (reference sequence). This CDR3 is 16 amino acids long. CDR3 residues: CASTPDGGDSGNTIYF. In nucleotides, the CDR3 is TGTGCCAGCACCCCGGACGGAGGAGACTCTGGAAACACCATATATTTT.

This chain connects TRBV27 to TRBJ1-1; no reliable D call. The CDR3 loop spans 14 amino acids. The ends were cut back, 2 bases at V and 0 bases at J, with 7 bases in the middle. The V gene's germline CDR1 is MNHEY and CDR2 SMNVEV (reference sequence). CDR3 sequence: CASSLVGMNTEAFF. The CDR3 coding sequence is TGTGCCAGCAGTTTAGTAGGGATGAACACTGAAGCTTTCTTT.

This clonotype was counted between two and nine times. The CDR3 loop reads CATGQAKNIQYF. Written as DNA, the CDR3 is TGTGCCACCGGTCAGGCGAAAAACATTCAGTACTTC. The chain joins TRBV6-2 or TRBV6-3 to TRBJ2-4; D call uncertain. Trimming cost V 10 bases and J 4 bases, with 11 bases left between them. This CDR3 has 12 amino acids. Per germline, CDR1 MNHEY and CDR2 SVGEGT.

This clonotype has more than one count but fewer than ten. The chain has TRBV20-1 and TRBJ2-5; 10 bases are shared with TRBD1. CDR1 is DFQATT and CDR2 is SNEGSKA in the germline V gene (reference sequence). CDR3 length equals 15 residues. The CDR3 DNA is TGCAGCACAGCCAGGGACAGGGGCGCATGGGAGACCCAGTACTTC. Protein: CSTARDRGAWETQYF.

The gene calls are TRBV12-3 or TRBV12-4 and TRBJ1-1; the D gene is possibly TRBD1 (6 bases). The CDR3 is made up of 14 amino acids. The germline V and J ends were trimmed by 3 bases and 5 bases, with 13 bases remaining between them. The CDR3 is CASSFQGWFTEAFF. The CDR3 DNA reads as TGTGCCAGCAGTTTTCAGGGGTGGTTTACTGAAGCTTTCTTT.

This clonotype was observed a few times. The chain joins TRBV11-2 to TRBJ2-1; 7 bases line up with TRBD1. Germline V CDR1 and CDR2: SGHAT, FQNNGV. This CDR3 spans 13 amino acids. V gave up 4 bases and J gave up 6 bases; unmatched junction bases: 3. The CDR3 sequence: CASSSDRANEQFF. CDR3 nucleotides: TGTGCCAGCAGCTCCGACAGGGCCAATGAGCAGTTCTTC.

V usage is TRBV20-1 and J usage is TRBJ2-4, with D maybe TRBD2 (6 bases). CDR1 is DFQATT, CDR2 SNEGSKA, per germline (reference sequence). Trimming took off 0 bases at V and 1 base at J, with 7 bases between the two ends. This CDR3 is built from 14 residues. CDR3 coding DNA: TGCAGTGCTAGAGAGGCGGGGGCCAAAAACATTCAGTACTTC. Translating gives CSAREAGAKNIQYF.

CDR3: CASSYRLPGLAGGDSYEQYV. The DNA of the CDR3 is TGTGCCAGCAGTTACCGGCTGCCAGGGCTAGCGGGGGGGGACTCCTACGAGCAGTACGTC. The chain recombines TRBV6-5 with TRBJ2-7; 12 nucleotides align to TRBD2. Looked up from germline, CDR1 is MNHEY and CDR2 is SVGAGI. The CDR3 sequence is 20 residues long. V shed 2 bases and J 0 bases; nucleotides not matched to a gene: 14.

In this sample, this clonotype turned up a few times. As DNA, the CDR3 is TGTGCCAGCGGGCACAGGAGCTCCTACGAGCAGTACGTC. As protein: CASGHRSSYEQYV. The chain is built from TRBV6-2 or TRBV6-3 and TRBJ2-7, with D possibly matching TRBD1 (5 bases). CDR1 and CDR2 from the germline V gene are MNHEY and SVGEGT. The CDR3 sequence is 13 residues long. The germline V and J ends were trimmed by 8 bases and 0 bases, with 11 bases remaining between them.

In its sample, this clonotype was seen many times. The CDR3 loop is CASTRGVNTEAFF. Here the CDR3 DNA reads TGTGCCAGTACTCGGGGAGTGAACACTGAAGCTTTCTTT. The chain couples TRBV3-1 to TRBJ1-1; D is uncertain. Germline loops: CDR1 LGHDT, CDR2 YNNKEL (reference sequence). This CDR3 comprises 13 residues. V shed 9 bases and J shed 0 bases, with 11 bases lying between them.

The chain carries TRBV29-1 and TRBJ1-1, with a weak D call TRBD1 (6 bases). This CDR3 has 17 amino acids. V was clipped by 0 bases and J by 1 base, with 18 bases between them. CDR1 and CDR2 from the germline V gene are SQVTM and ANQGSEA. In nucleotides, the CDR3 is TGCAGCGTTGAAGAACACGGGGGGCCTGGGGGGAACACTGAAGCTTTCTTT. It codes for CSVEEHGGPGGNTEAFF.

This clonotype was detected a few times. This sequence joins TRBV2 and TRBJ1-4; 7 bases are shared with TRBD1. Germline CDR1 and CDR2: SNHLY and FYNNEI. The CDR3 runs 15 residues. J lost 7 bases, V lost 6 bases, and 11 bases had no gene match. For the CDR3, the DNA is TGTGCCAGCAGCCCCACAGGGGATTTAGGTGAAAAACTGTTTTTT. This encodes CASSPTGDLGEKLFF.